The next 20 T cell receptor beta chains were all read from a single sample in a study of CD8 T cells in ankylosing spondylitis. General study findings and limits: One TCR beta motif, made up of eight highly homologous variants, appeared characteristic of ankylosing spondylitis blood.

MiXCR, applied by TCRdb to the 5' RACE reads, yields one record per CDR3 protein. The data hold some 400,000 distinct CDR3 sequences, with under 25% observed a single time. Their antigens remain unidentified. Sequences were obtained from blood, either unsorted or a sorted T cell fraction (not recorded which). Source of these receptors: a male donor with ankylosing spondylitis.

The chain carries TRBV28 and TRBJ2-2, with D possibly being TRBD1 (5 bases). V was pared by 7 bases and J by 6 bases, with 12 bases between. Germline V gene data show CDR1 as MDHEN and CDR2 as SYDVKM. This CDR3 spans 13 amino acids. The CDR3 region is CASKPRGSGELFF. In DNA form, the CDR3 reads TGTGCCAGCAAACCTAGGGGTTCCGGGGAGCTGTTTTTT.

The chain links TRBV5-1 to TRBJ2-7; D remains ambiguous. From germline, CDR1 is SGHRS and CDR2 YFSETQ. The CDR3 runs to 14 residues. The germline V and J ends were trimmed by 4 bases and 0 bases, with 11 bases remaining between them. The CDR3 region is CASSARSSSYEQYF. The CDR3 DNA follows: TGCGCCAGCAGCGCCAGGTCCAGCTCCTACGAGCAGTACTTC.

CDR3 nucleotide sequence: TGTGCCAGCAGCCACAGGGAGGTGGAGGAGACCCAGTACTTC. Its translation is CASSHREVEETQYF. The genes are TRBV3-1 and TRBJ2-5, with TRBD2 as a possible D gene (6 bases). Germline-derived CDR1 and CDR2 are LGHDT and YNNKEL (reference sequence). The V and J ends lost 3 bases and 5 bases respectively, with 13 bases between them. The CDR3 is 14 residues long.

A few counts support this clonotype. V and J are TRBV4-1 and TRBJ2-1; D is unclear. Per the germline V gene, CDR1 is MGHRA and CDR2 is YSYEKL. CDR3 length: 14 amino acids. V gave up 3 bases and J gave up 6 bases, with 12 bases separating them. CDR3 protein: CASSQPARFNEQFF. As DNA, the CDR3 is TGCGCCAGCAGCCAGCCCGCTAGGTTCAATGAGCAGTTCTTC.

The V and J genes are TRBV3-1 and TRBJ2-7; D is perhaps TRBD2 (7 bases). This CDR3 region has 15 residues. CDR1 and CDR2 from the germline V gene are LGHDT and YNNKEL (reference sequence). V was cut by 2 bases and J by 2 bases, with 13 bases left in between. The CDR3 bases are TGTGCCAGCAGCCAAAGGCTAGGGGGGGCCTACGAGCAGTACTTC. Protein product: CASSQRLGGAYEQYF.

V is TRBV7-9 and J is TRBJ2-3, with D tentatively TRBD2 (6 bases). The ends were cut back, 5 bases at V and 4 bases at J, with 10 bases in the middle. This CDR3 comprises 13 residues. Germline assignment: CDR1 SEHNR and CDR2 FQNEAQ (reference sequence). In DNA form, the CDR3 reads TGTGCCAGCAGCCCGCGGGGCCCAGATACGCAGTATTTT. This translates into CASSPRGPDTQYF.

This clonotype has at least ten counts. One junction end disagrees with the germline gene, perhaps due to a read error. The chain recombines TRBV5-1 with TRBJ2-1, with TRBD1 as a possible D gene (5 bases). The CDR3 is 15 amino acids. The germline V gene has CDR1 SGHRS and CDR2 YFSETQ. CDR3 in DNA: TGTGCCAGCAGCCTGGGGCAGGGAACTTACAATGAGCAGTTCTTC. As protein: CASSLGQGTYNEQFF.

The CDR3 is CASSPTSFNTGELFF. The CDR3 DNA is TGTGCCAGCTCACCTACATCCTTTAACACCGGGGAGCTGTTTTTT. The J gene is TRBJ2-2, the V gene TRBV18; D remains unclear. Germline V gene sequence: CDR1 KGHSH, CDR2 LQKENI. The CDR3 consists of 15 residues. Trimming shortened V by 3 bases and J by 2 bases, and 10 bases separated the two germline ends.

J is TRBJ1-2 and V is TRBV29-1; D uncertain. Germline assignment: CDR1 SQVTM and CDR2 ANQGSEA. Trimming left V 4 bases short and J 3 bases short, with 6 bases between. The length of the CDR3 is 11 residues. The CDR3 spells CSVGGDYGYTF. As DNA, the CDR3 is TGCAGCGTTGGCGGGGACTATGGCTACACCTTC.

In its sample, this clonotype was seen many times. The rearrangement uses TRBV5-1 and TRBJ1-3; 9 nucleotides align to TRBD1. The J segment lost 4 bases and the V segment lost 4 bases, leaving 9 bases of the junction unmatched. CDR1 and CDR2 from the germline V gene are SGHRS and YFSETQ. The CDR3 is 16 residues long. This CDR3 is CASSRSTGTGGNTIYF. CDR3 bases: TGCGCCAGCAGCCGTTCTACCGGGACAGGGGGAAACACCATATATTTT. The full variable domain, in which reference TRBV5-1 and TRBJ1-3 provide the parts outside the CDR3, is KAGVTQTPRYLIKTRGQQVTLSCSPISGHRSVSWYQQTPGQGLQFLFEYFSETQRNKGNFPGRFSGRQFSNSRSEMNVSTLELGDSALYLCASSRSTGTGGNTIYFGEGSWLTVV.

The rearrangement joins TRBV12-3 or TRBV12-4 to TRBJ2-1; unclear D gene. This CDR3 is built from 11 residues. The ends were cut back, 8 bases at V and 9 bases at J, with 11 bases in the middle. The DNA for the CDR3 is TGTGCCAGCTCCCTTTGGCGTGAGCAGTTCTTC. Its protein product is CASSLWREQFF.

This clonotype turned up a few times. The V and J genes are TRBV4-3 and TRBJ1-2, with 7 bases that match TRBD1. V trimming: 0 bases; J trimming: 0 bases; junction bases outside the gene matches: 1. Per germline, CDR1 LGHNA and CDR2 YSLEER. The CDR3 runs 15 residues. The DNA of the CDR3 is TGCGCCAGCAGCCAAGATGACAGGGCTAACTATGGCTACACCTTC. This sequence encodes CASSQDDRANYGYTF.

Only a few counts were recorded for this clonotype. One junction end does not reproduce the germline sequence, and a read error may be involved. The CDR3 spells CASGNRGRIRTEAFF. The CDR3 coding sequence is TGTGCCAGCGGAAACAGGGGTAGGATTCGCACTGAAGCTTTCTTT. The J gene is TRBJ1-1, the V gene TRBV4-1; the match to TRBD1 covers 7 bases. Germline values: CDR1 MGHRA, CDR2 YSYEKL. The CDR3 has 15 residues.

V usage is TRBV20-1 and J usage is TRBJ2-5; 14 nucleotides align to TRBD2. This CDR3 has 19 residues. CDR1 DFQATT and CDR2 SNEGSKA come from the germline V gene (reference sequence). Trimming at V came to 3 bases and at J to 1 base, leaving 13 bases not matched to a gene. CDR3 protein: CSASIGTSGSLPPQETQYF. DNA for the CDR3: TGCAGTGCTAGCATCGGGACTAGCGGGAGTTTACCCCCCCAAGAGACCCAGTACTTC.

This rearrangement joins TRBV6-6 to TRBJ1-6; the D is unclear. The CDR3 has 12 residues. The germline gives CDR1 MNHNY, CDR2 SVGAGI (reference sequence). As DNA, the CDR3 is TGTGGTACCGGCGAGGGAGGCTCACCCCTCCACTTT. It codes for CGTGEGGSPLHF.

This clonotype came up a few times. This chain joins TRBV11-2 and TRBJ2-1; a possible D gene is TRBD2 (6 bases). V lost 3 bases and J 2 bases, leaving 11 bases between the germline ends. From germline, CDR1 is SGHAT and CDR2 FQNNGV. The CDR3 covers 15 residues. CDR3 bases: TGTGCCAGCAGCTTCAGCGCTAGCGCCTACAATGAGCAGTTCTTC. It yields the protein CASSFSASAYNEQFF.

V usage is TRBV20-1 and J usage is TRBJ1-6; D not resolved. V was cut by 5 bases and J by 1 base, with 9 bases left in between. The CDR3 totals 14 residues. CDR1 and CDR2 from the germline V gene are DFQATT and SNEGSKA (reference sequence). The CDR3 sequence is CSAGFVSYNSPLHF. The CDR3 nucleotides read TGCAGTGCTGGATTTGTATCCTATAATTCACCCCTCCACTTT.

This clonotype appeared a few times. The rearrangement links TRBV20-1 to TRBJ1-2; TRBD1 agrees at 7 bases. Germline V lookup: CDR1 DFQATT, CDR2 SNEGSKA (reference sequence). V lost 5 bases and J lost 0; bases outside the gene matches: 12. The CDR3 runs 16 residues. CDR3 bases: TGCAGTGCTGGGACGGGCAGGGGGACGACTAACTATGGCTACACCTTC. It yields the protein CSAGTGRGTTNYGYTF.

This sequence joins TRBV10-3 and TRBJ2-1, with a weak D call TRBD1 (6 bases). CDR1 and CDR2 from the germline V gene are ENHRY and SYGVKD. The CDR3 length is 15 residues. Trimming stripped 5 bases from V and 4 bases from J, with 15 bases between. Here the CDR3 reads CAISKDSGLYNEQFF. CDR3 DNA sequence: TGTGCCATCAGTAAGGACAGCGGTCTTTACAATGAGCAGTTCTTC.

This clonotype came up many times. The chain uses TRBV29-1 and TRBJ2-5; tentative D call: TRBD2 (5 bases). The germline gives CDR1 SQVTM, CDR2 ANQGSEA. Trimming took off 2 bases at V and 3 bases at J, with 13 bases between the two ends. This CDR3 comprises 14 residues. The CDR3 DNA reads TGCAGCGTTGAAATCCTAGCAGTAAAAGAGACCCAGTACTTC. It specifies CSVEILAVKETQYF.